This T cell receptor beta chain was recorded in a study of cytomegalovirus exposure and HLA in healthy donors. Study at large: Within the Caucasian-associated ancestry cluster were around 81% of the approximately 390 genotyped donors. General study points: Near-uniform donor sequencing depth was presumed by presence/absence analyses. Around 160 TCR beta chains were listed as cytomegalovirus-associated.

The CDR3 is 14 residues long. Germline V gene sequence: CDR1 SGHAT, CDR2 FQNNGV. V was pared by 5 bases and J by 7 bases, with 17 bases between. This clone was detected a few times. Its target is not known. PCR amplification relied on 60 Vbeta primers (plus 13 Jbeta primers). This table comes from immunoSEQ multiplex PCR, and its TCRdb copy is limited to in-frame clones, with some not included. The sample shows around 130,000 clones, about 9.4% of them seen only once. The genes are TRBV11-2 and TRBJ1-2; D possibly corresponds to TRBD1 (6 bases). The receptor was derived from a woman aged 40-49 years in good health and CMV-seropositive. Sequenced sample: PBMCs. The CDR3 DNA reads TGTGCCAGCAGCGATACCATCAGGGGCTTTGGCTACACCTTC. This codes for CASSDTIRGFGYTF.